The rows below give T cell receptor beta chains drawn from one sample of a study of blood T cell repertoires in COVID-19. Some clones are missing from TCRdb's copy, which holds only in-frame ones; the method was immunoSEQ multiplex PCR. The sample lists about 250,000 clones, 86% occurring once. The sample comprised peripheral blood. All receptors come from a woman aged 25 to 39 with active or convalescent COVID-19. The conserved cysteine and the conserved F or W are not part of the CDR3 here. Fields, in order: CDR3 protein, V gene.

ASSPRGDLNSPLH,TRBV4-2
ATRGGNTGELF,TRBV24-1
ASSPHAATGETQY,TRBV9
ASSYSIGRGGRDTEAF,TRBV6-2/TRBV6-3
ASSKAETGDTGELF,TRBV21-1
ASSLSTSGGPTDTQY,TRBV7-3
ASSVGGGPYNEQF,TRBV9
ASSLGADSYEQY,TRBV5-6
ASRGRGGGGYT,TRBV3-1/TRBV3-2
ASSDLGQGASGNTIY,TRBV10-2
ASSIRDSYTGELF,TRBV6-2/TRBV6-3
ASQGQGNTEAF,TRBV6-5
ASSPGTVVSYEQY,TRBV7-9
ASSLGGAVEQY,TRBV6-5
ASSQGAQNQPQH,TRBV19
ASSSGYRAF,TRBV28
ASSPTGTNSPLH,TRBV4-3
ASGGTAYNSPLH,TRBV28
ASSYSKGAGYREQY,TRBV6-5
ASSPGHTSTDTQY,TRBV7-3
ASSLVDRDVLEAF,TRBV5-6
ASSPTGNPSNEQF,TRBV6-5
AISDRDRGIANYGYT,TRBV10-3
ASSFRGANEKLF,TRBV28
ASSTTVGNQPQH,TRBV19
ASSARGGYGYT,TRBV12-3/TRBV12-4
ASKGLRLAGGNEQF,TRBV19
ASSFIGGGTDTQY,TRBV27
ASSSWDNTYEQY,TRBV5-5
ASSLLGLQVPEQF,TRBV5-1
ACITGGYT,TRBV30
ASSLGFRDRGIGYNEQF,TRBV7-9
AWSVSVNQPQH,TRBV30
ATSDHRGLSGGYT,TRBV24-1
ASKRANYGYT,TRBV28
ASKQTVNYGYT,TRBV19
AISEGVGNKPQH,TRBV10-3
ASSFQVIGYEQY,TRBV7-2
ATTRPQGYYGYT,TRBV28
ASSYAGGGETQY,TRBV6-6
ASSQWGATNEKLF,TRBV4-3
SAVPNRGEAGEQY,TRBV29-1
ASRPPPGQGVNQPQH,TRBV19
AISSTGDYGYT,TRBV10-3
ASSSDRGRGEKLF,TRBV2
ASSFELSGEQY,TRBV5-5
ASSEDRSKLF,TRBV18
ASSTDREIPSLH,TRBV18
ASSLSGGPEAF,TRBV5-1
SASSPSGGGTFGTQY,TRBV20-1